This TCR beta chain derives from a study of blood T cells in healthy people across ages. On the study more broadly: Per two T cells, template switching captured roughly one barcoded beta molecule.

A second PCR of about 6 to 11 cycles used a sample-barcoded 5' primer and a J-beta primer mix. TCRdb redid the calling of the 5' RACE reads with MiXCR, one entry per CDR3 protein. The data hold roughly 1.4 million distinct CDR3 sequences, with 45% to 70% observed a single time. Each sample provided at least 5 micrograms of extracted total RNA. V was pared by 2 bases and J by 2 bases, with 10 bases between. Germline V gene data show CDR1 as SGHVS and CDR2 as FNYEAQ. The CDR3 runs 14 residues. This clonotype has a handful of counts. The sequence was collected from a man between 18 and 29 years old in good health. Sequencing was performed on blood. J is TRBJ2-7 and V is TRBV7-6; TRBD2 is a possible D gene (5 bases). This CDR3 is CASSLQAETYEQYF. DNA of the CDR3: TGTGCCAGCAGCTTACAAGCGGAGACCTACGAGCAGTACTTC.